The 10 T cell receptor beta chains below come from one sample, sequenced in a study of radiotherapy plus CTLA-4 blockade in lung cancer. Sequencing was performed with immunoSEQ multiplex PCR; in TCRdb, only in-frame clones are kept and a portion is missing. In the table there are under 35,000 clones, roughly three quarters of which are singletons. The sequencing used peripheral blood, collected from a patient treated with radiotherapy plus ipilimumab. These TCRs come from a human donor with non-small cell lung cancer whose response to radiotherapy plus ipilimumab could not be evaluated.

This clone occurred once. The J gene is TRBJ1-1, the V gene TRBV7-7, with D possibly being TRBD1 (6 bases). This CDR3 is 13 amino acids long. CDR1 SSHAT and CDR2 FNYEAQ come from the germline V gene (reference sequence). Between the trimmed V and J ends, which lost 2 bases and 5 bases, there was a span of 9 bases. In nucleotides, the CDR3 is TGTGCCAGCAGCTTAAAACAGGGAACTGAAGCTTTCTTT. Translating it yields CASSLKQGTEAFF.

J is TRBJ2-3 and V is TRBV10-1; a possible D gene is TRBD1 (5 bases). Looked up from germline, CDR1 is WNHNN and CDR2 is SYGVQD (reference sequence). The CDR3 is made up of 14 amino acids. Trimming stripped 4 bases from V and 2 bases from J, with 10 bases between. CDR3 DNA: TGCGCCAGCAGTGGACAGCTGGACACAGATACGCAGTATTTT. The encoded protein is CASSGQLDTDTQYF.

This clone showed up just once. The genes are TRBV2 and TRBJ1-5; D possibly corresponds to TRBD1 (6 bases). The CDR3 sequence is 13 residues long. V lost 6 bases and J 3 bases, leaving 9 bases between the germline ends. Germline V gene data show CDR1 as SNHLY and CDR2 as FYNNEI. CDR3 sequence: CASRDSPNQPQHF. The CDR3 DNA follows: TGTGCCAGCAGGGACAGCCCCAATCAGCCCCAGCATTTT.

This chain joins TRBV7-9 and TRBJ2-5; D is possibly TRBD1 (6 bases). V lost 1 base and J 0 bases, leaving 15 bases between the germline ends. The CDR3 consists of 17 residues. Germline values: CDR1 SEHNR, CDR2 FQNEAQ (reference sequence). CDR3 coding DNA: TGTGCCAGCAGCTTAGTGGATAGGGGACATAACCAAGAGACCCAGTACTTC. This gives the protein CASSLVDRGHNQETQYF.

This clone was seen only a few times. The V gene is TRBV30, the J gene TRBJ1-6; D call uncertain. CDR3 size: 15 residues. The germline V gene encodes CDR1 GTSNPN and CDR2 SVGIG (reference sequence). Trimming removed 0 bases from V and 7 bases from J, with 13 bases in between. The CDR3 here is CAWSVLASGNSPLHF. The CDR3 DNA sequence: TGTGCCTGGAGTGTCCTGGCCTCGGGAAATTCACCCCTCCACTTT.

As DNA, the CDR3 is TGCGCCAGCCAAAGAGACAGGTCATACTACGAGCAGTACTTC. Amino acids: CASQRDRSYYEQYF. The rearrangement links TRBV5-1 to TRBJ2-5, with TRBD1 as a possible D gene (6 bases). Gene TRBJ2-7 matches the end of the DNA better, so the J call may be wrong. CDR1 and CDR2 from the germline V gene are SGHRS and YFSETQ. CDR3 length equals 14 residues.

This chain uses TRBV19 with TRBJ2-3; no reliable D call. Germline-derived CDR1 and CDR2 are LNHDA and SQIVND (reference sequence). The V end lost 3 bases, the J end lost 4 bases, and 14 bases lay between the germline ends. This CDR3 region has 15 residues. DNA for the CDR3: TGTGCCAGTAGTATTCGGCGCGGCGGCGCAGATACGCAGTATTTT. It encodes CASSIRRGGADTQYF.

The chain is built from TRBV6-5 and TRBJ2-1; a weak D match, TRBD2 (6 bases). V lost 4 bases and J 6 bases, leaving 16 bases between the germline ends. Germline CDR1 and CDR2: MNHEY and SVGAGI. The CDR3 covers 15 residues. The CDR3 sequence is CASSSPTGLSNEQFF. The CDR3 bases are TGTGCCAGCAGTTCCCCCACCGGACTAAGCAATGAGCAGTTCTTC.

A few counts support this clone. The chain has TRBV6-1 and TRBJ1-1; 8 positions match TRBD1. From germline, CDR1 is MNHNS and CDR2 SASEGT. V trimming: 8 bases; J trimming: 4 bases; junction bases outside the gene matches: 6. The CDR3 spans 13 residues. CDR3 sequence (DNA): TGTGCCAGCCGGGACAGGCGAGTCACTGAAGCTTTCTTT. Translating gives CASRDRRVTEAFF.

The CDR3 here is CASSKRPGTGTGVEKLFF. CDR3 sequence (DNA): TGTGCCAGCAGCAAACGGCCAGGTACCGGGACAGGGGTTGAAAAACTGTTTTTT. The V and J genes are TRBV5-5 and TRBJ1-4; 10 bases map to TRBD1. V lost 4 bases, J lost 7 bases, and 16 bases stayed unmatched. Germline CDR1 SGHKS, CDR2 YYEKEE (reference sequence). The CDR3 contains 18 residues.